Below, one T cell receptor beta chain is given with its context. Its antigen remains unknown. This entry belongs to a study of cytomegalovirus exposure and HLA in healthy donors. Findings and limits, study-wide: V segments that were indistinguishable, TRBV6-2 and TRBV6-3 among them, were omitted from analysis. Prior analysis indicated that the majority of TCR beta V segments exhibited productivity approximately 90% or approximately 30% of the time. In most subjects, TCR beta sequences reportedly gave accurate predictions of HLA-A and HLA-B alleles. It was reported in a later analysis that an Asian-associated ancestry cluster showed fewer N-insertions than the roughly 620-donor mean.

The V segment lost 3 bases and the J segment 2 bases; nucleotides outside the gene matches: 11. Germline CDR1 and CDR2: LGHNA and YSLEER. CDR3 size: 17 residues. Researchers ran the PCR with 60 Vbeta and 13 Jbeta primers. The data were produced by immunoSEQ multiplex PCR, yet TCRdb's version contains in-frame clones alone and is incomplete. The sample records some 140,000 clones, more than 75% being singletons. The receptor was derived from a female donor in good health and CMV-seronegative. The gene calls are TRBV4-3 and TRBJ2-3, with 7 bases aligning to TRBD2. Sequences were obtained from PBMCs. In DNA form, the CDR3 reads TGCGCCAGCAGCCATCAGCGCTTGGGGACTACCACAGATACGCAGTATTTT. As protein: CASSHQRLGTTTDTQYF.